These 2 T cell receptor beta chains share one sample of origin, sequenced in a study of T cell changes during pregnancy in multiple sclerosis. Produced via immunoSEQ multiplex PCR; TCRdb's table is partial and in-frame only. The sample includes 38,000 or so clones, roughly 90% of them seen just once. The sequencing used CD8+ T cells from peripheral blood mononuclear cells, collected in the first trimester of pregnancy. The receptors derive from a female donor with multiple sclerosis, enrolled in a pregnancy study.

The chain uses TRBV19 and TRBJ1-5; 10 bases are shared with TRBD1. The CDR3 covers 17 residues. V lost 7 bases and J lost 3; bases outside the gene matches: 12. Germline V gene sequence: CDR1 LNHDA, CDR2 SQIVND (reference sequence). The CDR3 DNA follows: TGTGCCAGTACCCTTTGGGACAGGGGAAGTGACAATCAGCCCCAGCATTTT. Amino acids: CASTLWDRGSDNQPQHF.

This chain connects TRBV20-1 to TRBJ1-2; D call uncertain. The CDR3 contains 8 residues. Germline CDR1 DFQATT, CDR2 SNEGSKA (reference sequence). The chain's CDR3 is CIRDGYTF. CDR3 in DNA: TGCATCCGAGATGGCTACACCTTC.